This TCR beta chain was profiled in a study of blood T cell repertoires in COVID-19. Study overall: There were acute and convalescent COVID-19 samples, and they came from the United States, Italy and Spain. PBMCs, B-cell-depleted T cells, or T cells provided the cDNA or gDNA that made up the material.

Original processing methods: How many nucleated cells were present was estimated from reference gene primer amplification. Profiling relied on immunoSEQ multiplex PCR, and the TCRdb table lists in-frame clones only, not all of them. For V, J and clone size, that table is used; D and trimming come from the DNA. The repertoire consists of 100,000 to 150,000 clones, with about 84% occurring once and the leading ten covering around 5%. A few counts support this clone. The clonotype comes from a human donor in a cohort sampled during active COVID-19. Sequencing was performed on peripheral blood.

The CDR3, as DNA: TGTGCCAGCAGGCGAGGACTAGCGGGAGGCAACGAGCAGTACTTC. Residues: CASRRGLAGGNEQYF. This rearrangement joins TRBV7-9 to TRBJ2-7, with 14 bases lining up with TRBD2. Germline CDR1 is SEHNR and CDR2 is FQNEAQ (reference sequence). The V and J ends lost 6 bases and 5 bases, in that order; junction bases with no gene match: 6. This CDR3 is 15 amino acids long.